This T cell receptor beta chain was documented in a study of spatial heterogeneity in lung cancer. Study background: Unique TCR and UMI combinations averaged more than ten appearances each in raw reads.

This clonotype was found many times. Every cDNA TCR molecule received its own unique molecular identifier. TCRdb called the 5' RACE reads again in MiXCR, with one record for every CDR3 protein. The sample gives around 47,000 distinct CDR3 sequences, 7.4% of which show up once; 35% is in the top ten. The time point: blood at routine non-recurrence follow-up after resection. Unsorted whole RNA from tumor, nontumor lung or frozen PBMC underwent sequencing. This clonotype was sampled from a female donor with early-stage non-small cell lung cancer. The sequencing here drew on PBMCs, taken at follow-up.

CDR3 in DNA: TGCGCCAGCAGCCTCCCCTTCCTGACTTTC. Its translation: CASSLPFLTF. The chain couples TRBV4-3 to TRBJ2-6; D is uncertain. The V gene's germline CDR1 is LGHNA and CDR2 YSLEER. The CDR3 contains 10 residues. Trimming removed 4 bases from V and 14 bases from J, with 6 bases in between.